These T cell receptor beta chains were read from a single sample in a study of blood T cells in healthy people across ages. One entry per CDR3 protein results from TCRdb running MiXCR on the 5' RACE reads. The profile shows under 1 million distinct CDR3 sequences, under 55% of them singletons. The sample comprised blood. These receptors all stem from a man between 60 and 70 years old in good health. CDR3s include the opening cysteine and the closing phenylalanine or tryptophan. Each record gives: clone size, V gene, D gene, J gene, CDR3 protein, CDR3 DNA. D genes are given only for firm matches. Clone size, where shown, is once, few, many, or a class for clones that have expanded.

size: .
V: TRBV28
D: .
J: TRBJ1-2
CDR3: CASSSMPGGGGYTF
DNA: TGTGCCAGCAGTTCCATGCCCGGGGGTGGTGGCTACACCTTC

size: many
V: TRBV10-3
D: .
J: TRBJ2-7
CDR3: CAISDSTGGNEQYF
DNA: TGTGCCATCAGTGATTCGACAGGTGGTAACGAGCAGTACTTC

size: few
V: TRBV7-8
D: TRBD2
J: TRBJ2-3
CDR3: CASSGQGLAKDTQYF
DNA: TGTGCCAGCAGCGGGCAGGGACTAGCAAAAGATACGCAGTATTTT

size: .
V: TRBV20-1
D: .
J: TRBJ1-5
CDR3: CSASAQGVSANQPQHF
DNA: TGCAGTGCTAGTGCACAGGGAGTTTCGGCCAATCAGCCCCAGCATTTT

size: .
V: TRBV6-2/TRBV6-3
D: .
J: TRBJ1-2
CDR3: CASRETDNYGYTF
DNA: TGTGCCAGCAGGGAGACTGATAACTATGGCTACACCTTC

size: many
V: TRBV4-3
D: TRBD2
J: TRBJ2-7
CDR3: CASNGGEPLDEQYF
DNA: TGCGCCAGCAACGGGGGGGAGCCTCTTGACGAGCAGTACTTC

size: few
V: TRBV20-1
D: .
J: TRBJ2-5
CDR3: CSGLQPPERETQYF
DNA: TGCAGTGGTTTACAGCCCCCGGAGCGGGAGACCCAGTACTTC

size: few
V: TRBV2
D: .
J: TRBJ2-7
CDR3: CASSDEVFSYEQYF
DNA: TGTGCCAGCAGTGACGAGGTATTTTCCTACGAGCAGTACTTC

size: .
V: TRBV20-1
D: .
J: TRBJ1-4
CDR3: CSAREVGDYGKLFF
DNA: TGCAGTGCTAGAGAGGTCGGGGATTACGGAAAACTGTTTTTT

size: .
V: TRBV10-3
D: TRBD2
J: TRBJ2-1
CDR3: CAISETSGALNEQFF
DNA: TGTGCCATCAGTGAAACTAGCGGGGCCTTGAATGAGCAGTTCTTC

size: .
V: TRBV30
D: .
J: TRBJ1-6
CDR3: CAWSGSGSYNSPLHF
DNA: TGTGCCTGGAGCGGGAGTGGTTCCTATAATTCACCCCTCCACTTT

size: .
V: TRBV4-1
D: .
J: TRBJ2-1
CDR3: CASSQDQGAYNEQFF
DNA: TGCGCCAGCAGCCAAGATCAAGGGGCCTACAATGAGCAGTTCTTC

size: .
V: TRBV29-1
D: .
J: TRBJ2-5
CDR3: CSVEDPGGQETQYF
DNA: TGCAGCGTTGAAGATCCTGGCGGCCAAGAGACCCAGTACTTC

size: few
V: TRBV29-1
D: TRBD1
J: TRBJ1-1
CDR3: CSVSPGQGVTEAFF
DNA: TGCAGCGTTTCCCCGGGACAGGGGGTCACTGAAGCTTTCTTT

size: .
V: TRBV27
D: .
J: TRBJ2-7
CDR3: CASRRDSVSYEQYF
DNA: TGTGCCAGCAGAAGAGACAGTGTCTCCTACGAGCAGTACTTC

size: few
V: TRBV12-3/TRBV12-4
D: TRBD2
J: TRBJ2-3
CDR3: CASSSAGGRGGPDTQYF
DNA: TGTGCCAGCAGTTCCGCCGGAGGGCGGGGGGGCCCAGATACGCAGTATTTT

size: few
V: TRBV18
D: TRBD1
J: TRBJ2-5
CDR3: CASSPPGQQGETQYF
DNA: TGTGCCAGCTCACCACCGGGACAGCAGGGAGAGACCCAGTACTTC

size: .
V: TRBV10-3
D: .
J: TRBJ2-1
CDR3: CASRHRVQNEQFF
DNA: TGTGCCAGCCGGCACAGGGTCCAGAATGAGCAGTTCTTC

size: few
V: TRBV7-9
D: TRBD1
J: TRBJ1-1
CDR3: CASTLGQGNTEAFF
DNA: TGTGCCAGCACCCTCGGACAGGGTAACACTGAAGCTTTCTTT

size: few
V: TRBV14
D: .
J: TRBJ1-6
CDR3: CASSQGYSPLHF
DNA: TGTGCCAGCAGCCAGGGTTATTCACCCCTCCACTTT

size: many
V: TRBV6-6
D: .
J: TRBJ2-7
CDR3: CASREGRKTYEQYF
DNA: TGTGCCAGCAGAGAGGGACGGAAGACCTACGAGCAGTACTTC

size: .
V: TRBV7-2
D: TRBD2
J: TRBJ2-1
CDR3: CASSLVRAGGLIDEQFF
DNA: TGTGCCAGCAGCTTAGTTCGCGCGGGGGGGCTAATCGATGAGCAGTTCTTC

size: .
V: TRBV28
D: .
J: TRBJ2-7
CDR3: CASSRNRVVLGEQYF
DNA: TGTGCCAGCAGTCGGAACAGAGTAGTATTGGGCGAGCAGTACTTC

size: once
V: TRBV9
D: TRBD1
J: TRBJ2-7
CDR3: CASGVEARTGEGYEQYF
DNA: TGTGCCAGCGGCGTAGAAGCCAGGACAGGGGAAGGCTACGAGCAGTACTTC

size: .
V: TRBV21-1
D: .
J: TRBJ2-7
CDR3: CASSKPLSGGEQYF
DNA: TGTGCCAGCAGCAAACCGCTAAGCGGGGGCGAGCAGTACTTC

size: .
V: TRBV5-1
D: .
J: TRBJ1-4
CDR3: CASSPGAATNEKLFF
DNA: TGCGCCAGCAGCCCCGGGGCAGCAACTAATGAAAAACTGTTTTTT

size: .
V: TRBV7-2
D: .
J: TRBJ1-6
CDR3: CASSLALTDPPLHF
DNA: TGTGCCAGCAGCTTAGCGTTGACAGACCCACCCCTCCACTTT

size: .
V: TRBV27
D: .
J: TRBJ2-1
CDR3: CASSFAGSHEQFF
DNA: TGTGCCAGCAGTTTTGCAGGGTCCCATGAGCAGTTCTTC

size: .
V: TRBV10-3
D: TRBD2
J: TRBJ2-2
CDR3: CAISELLAGEITGELFF
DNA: TGTGCCATCAGTGAGCTTTTAGCGGGGGAAATCACCGGGGAGCTGTTTTTT

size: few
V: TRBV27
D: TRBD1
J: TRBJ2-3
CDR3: CASSSTGQAASTDTQYF
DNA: TGTGCCAGCAGTTCTACGGGACAGGCCGCTAGCACAGATACGCAGTATTTT

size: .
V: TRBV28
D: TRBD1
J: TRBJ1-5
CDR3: CASSSGTGGFNQPQHF
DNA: TGTGCCAGCAGTTCTGGGACAGGGGGATTCAATCAGCCCCAGCATTTT

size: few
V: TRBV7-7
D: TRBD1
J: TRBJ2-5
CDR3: CASSPGTGIETQYF
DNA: TGTGCTAGCAGCCCGGGGACAGGGATAGAGACCCAGTACTTC

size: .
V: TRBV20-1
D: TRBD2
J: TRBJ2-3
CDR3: CSARRGGADTQYF
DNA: TGCAGTGCTAGACGGGGGGGCGCAGATACGCAGTATTTT

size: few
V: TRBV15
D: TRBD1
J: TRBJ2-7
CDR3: CATSGPPGQPTYEQYF
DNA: TGTGCCACCAGCGGGCCTCCGGGACAGCCTACCTACGAGCAGTACTTC

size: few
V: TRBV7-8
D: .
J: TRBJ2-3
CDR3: CASSLRLNTDTQYF
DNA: TGTGCCAGCAGCTTGAGACTAAACACAGATACGCAGTATTTT

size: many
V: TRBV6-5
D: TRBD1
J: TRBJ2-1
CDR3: CASSHRDRVNEQFF
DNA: TGTGCCAGCAGCCACCGGGACAGGGTTAATGAGCAGTTCTTC

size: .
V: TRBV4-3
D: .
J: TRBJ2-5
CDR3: CASSQGTGLGEQYF
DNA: TGCGCCAGCAGCCAAGGAACCGGGTTGGGTGAGCAGTACTTC

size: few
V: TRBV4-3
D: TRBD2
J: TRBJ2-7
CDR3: CASSQGGGLAGEQYF
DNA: TGCGCCAGCAGCCAAGGGGGGGGACTAGCGGGCGAGCAGTACTTC

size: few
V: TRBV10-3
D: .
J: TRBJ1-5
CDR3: CAIHPGRENSNQPQHF
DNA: TGTGCCATCCACCCCGGGAGGGAAAATAGCAATCAGCCCCAGCATTTT

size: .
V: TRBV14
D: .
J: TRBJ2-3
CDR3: CASSAYWLGGSTDTQYF
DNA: TGTGCCAGCAGCGCTTACTGGTTGGGGGGCAGCACAGATACGCAGTATTTT

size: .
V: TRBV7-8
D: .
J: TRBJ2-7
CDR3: CASSLWGDTYEQYF
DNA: TGTGCCAGCAGCTTATGGGGGGATACCTACGAGCAGTACTTC